These 4 T cell receptor beta chains came from one sample sequenced in a study of T cells in Graves' hyperthyroidism and ophthalmopathy (dated by TCRdb to about 2019). Library prep was done by multiplex PCR. Sequencing took place on an Illumina HiSeq 2000. TCR beta CDR3 regions were amplified from RNA transcripts. The TCR CDR3 was subjected to a first round of RT-PCR using the HTBI primer set and the Qiagen OneStep RT-PCR kit. Through fastp at Q25 and MiXCR, TCRdb rebuilt clones from the public reads, retaining in-frame beta chains. When rows share a CDR3 protein, they turn into one entry using the most common DNA and genes. Counted in this sample were approximately 610,000 distinct CDR3 sequences; around 15% of them appeared once. The top ten constitute about 18% of the sample. The specimen sequenced was blood. Receptor source: a woman between 18 and 30 years old with Graves' hyperthyroidism.

The genes are TRBV4-2 and TRBJ2-1, with TRBD2 identical over 7 bases. The V and J ends lost 4 bases and 9 bases, in that order; junction bases with no gene match: 15. The CDR3 runs 16 residues. Germline V lookup: CDR1 LGHNA, CDR2 YNFKEQ. The CDR3 here is CASSPSSGGADGEQFF. The CDR3 DNA reads as TGTGCCAGCAGCCCCTCCTCGGGGGGAGCCGACGGTGAGCAGTTCTTC.

This clonotype has at least ten counts. The DNA of the CDR3 is TGTGCCAGCAGCGGGAGTAGGGGAGGGGAGCAGTTCTTC. Encoded protein: CASSGSRGGEQFF. The genes are TRBV6-1 and TRBJ2-1, with 7 bases aligning to TRBD2. The ends lost 6 bases at V and 10 bases at J; junction bases unmatched: 9. Germline V gene sequence: CDR1 MNHNS, CDR2 SASEGT. The CDR3 is 13 amino acids.

This clonotype was detected once. The chain recombines TRBV4-3 with TRBJ1-2, with 8 bases lining up with TRBD1. Germline assignment: CDR1 LGHNA and CDR2 YSLEER. The CDR3 covers 15 residues. V lost 4 bases and J lost 0; bases outside the gene matches: 4. CDR3 protein: CASSRTGGPNYGYTF. Written as DNA, the CDR3 is TGCGCCAGCAGCCGCACAGGGGGGCCTAACTATGGCTACACCTTC.

In this sample, this clonotype turned up many times. This rearrangement joins TRBV7-8 to TRBJ1-3; TRBD1 is a possible D gene (6 bases). Per germline, CDR1 SGHVS and CDR2 FQNEAQ. The CDR3 covers 16 residues. Trimming took 5 bases from V and 0 from J, leaving 14 bases between them. The CDR3 sequence is CASSPATGSSGNTIYF. The CDR3 nucleotides read TGTGCCAGCAGCCCAGCGACAGGTAGCTCTGGAAACACCATATATTTT.